This TCR beta chain was recovered during a study of blood T cell repertoires in COVID-19. As for the study in general: Samples came from the United States, Italy and Spain, spanning acute and convalescent COVID-19. Sources were T cells, B-cell-depleted T cells, or PBMCs; the material itself was cDNA or gDNA.

Original handling: Reference gene primer amplification gave estimated nucleated cell counts. Clones were read by immunoSEQ multiplex PCR, and TCRdb kept only the in-frame ones, dropping some. From that table come the V and J calls and clone size; the DNA was used to work out D and trimming. The data contain some 370,000 clones, 90% of them singletons. The V gene's germline CDR1 is MNHEY and CDR2 SMNVEV (reference sequence). The CDR3 is 17 residues long. After removal of 4 bases from V and 2 bases from J, the junction contained 11 bases not matched to a gene. Sequenced input: peripheral blood. The clonotype comes from a man aged 18 to 30 with active or convalescent COVID-19. J is TRBJ1-2 and V is TRBV27, with TRBD1 matching over 9 bases. CDR3 protein: CASSSKNTGTGNYGYTF. For the CDR3, the DNA is TGTGCCAGCAGTTCCAAAAACACCGGGACAGGGAACTATGGCTACACCTTC.